This TCR beta chain was identified in a study of T cells in narcolepsy. As for the study in general: Enrolled donors included narcolepsy type 1 or type 2 patients and healthy controls. Study results and limitations: Healthy controls reportedly lacked the autoreactive clonotypes serially found in patients' blood.

A remark on this clone: The antigen is unknown.

The assay was immunoSEQ multiplex PCR, and TCRdb's table has in-frame clones only and misses some. This table has under 40,000 clones, about four fifths appearing once. Losses at the gene ends were 4 bases for V and 3 bases for J; bases not matched to a gene: 8. Germline loops: CDR1 SGHNT, CDR2 YYREEE (reference sequence). The CDR3 consists of 16 residues. The TCR was taken from a human donor with narcolepsy. The chain links TRBV5-4 to TRBJ2-1; 9 bases match TRBD2. Sequenced: CD45RA- memory CD4+ T cells from PBMCs. The CDR3 bases are TGTGCCAGCAGCCTTTCTAAGACTAGCGGCTACAATGAGCAGTTCTTC. Its translation: CASSLSKTSGYNEQFF.